A selection of T cell receptor beta chains follows, all from one sample in a study of CXCR3-negative and CXCR3-positive naive CD8 T cells. TCRdb re-analyzed the 5' RACE reads; it lists each CDR3 protein once, without DNA. Reported are more than 65,000 distinct CDR3 sequences; the ten largest clones contain 1.5%. Sequencing was performed on naive CXCR3- CD8+ T cells from blood. These receptors were taken from a human donor in good health. Some clones in this sample may be carry-over from other donors' samples. The CDR3 runs from the conserved cysteine through the conserved F or W. The order of the fields is V gene, J gene, CDR3 protein.

TRBV29-1	TRBJ1-2	CSVLRQGALGYTF
TRBV4-3	TRBJ2-7	CASSQETGGTYEQYF
TRBV29-1	TRBJ2-3	CSVDPLAAGYADTQYF
TRBV11-3	TRBJ2-3	CASSPTEDTQYF
TRBV20-1	TRBJ1-2	CSARFPWEIYGYTF
TRBV14	TRBJ1-1	CASSQDPMGRTEAFF
TRBV28	TRBJ2-1	CASREGHRGPNNEQFF
TRBV5-4	TRBJ1-1	CASSPVRGNTEAFF
TRBV5-6	TRBJ2-3	CASSFGTGGDTQYF
TRBV7-3	TRBJ2-1	CASSSAPYNEQFF